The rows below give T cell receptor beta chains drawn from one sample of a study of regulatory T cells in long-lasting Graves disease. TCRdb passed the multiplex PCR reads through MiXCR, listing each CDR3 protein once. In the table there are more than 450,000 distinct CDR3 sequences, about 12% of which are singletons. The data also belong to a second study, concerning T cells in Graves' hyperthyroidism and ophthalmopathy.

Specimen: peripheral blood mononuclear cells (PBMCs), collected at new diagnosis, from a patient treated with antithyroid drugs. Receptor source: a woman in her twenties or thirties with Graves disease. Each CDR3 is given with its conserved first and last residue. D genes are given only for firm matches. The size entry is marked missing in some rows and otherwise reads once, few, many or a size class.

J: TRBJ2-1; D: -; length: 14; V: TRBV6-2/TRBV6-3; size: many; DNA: TGTGCCAGCAGTTTTAGCTGGCCCTACAATGAGCAGTTCTTC; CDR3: CASSFSWPYNEQFF
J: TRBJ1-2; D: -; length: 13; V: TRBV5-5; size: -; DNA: TGTGCCTCACAAGGACAGACTAACTATGGCTACACCTTC; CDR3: CASQGQTNYGYTF
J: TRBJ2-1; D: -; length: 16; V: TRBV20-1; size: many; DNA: TGCAGTGCTAGAGCCCCCGGGATTAGCTCCTACAATGAGCAGTTCTTC; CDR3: CSARAPGISSYNEQFF
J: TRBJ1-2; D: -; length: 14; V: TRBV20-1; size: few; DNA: TGCAGTGCTAGAGAGGGGGTCACGAGCTATGGCTACACCTTC; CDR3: CSAREGVTSYGYTF
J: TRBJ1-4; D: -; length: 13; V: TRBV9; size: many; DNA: TGTGCCAGCAGCCCCGCAAAGAATGAAAAACTGTTTTTT; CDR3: CASSPAKNEKLFF
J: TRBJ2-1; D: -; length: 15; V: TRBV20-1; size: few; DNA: TGCAGTGCTACTGACTGGGGGCGCCCCTACAATGAGCAGTTCTTC; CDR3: CSATDWGRPYNEQFF
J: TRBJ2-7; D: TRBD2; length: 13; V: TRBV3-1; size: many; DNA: TGTGCCAGCAGCCGCGGACTAGCGGGAGAGCAGTACTTC; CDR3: CASSRGLAGEQYF
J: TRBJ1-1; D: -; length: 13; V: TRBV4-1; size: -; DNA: TGCGCCAGCAGCCAAAAGAAGAACACTGAAGCTTTCTTT; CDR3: CASSQKKNTEAFF
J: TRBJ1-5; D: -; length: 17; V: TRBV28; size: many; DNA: TGTGCCAGCACGGCGGGGAGGGATCGATTTCCCAATCAGCCCCAGCATTTT; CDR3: CASTAGRDRFPNQPQHF
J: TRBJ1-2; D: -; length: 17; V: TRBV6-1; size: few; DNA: TGTGCCAGCAGTGGCACAGGTCTCACCCATGGATTCTATGGCTACACCTTC; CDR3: CASSGTGLTHGFYGYTF
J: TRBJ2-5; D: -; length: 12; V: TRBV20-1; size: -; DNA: TGCAGTGCGTGGAATCGAGGGGAGACCCAGTACTTC; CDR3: CSAWNRGETQYF
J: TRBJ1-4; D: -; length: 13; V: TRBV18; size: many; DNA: TGTGCCAGCTCACCACCGTACGGTGAAAAACTGTTTTTT; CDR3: CASSPPYGEKLFF
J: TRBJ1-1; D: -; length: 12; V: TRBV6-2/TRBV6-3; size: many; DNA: TGTGCCAGCAGTTCGAGCTACACTGAAGCTTTCTTT; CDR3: CASSSSYTEAFF
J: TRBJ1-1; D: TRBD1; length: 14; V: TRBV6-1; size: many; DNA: TGTGCCAGCAGTGTTGAGACAGGGAGGACTGAAGCTTTCTTT; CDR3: CASSVETGRTEAFF
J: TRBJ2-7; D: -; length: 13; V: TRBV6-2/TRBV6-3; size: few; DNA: TGTGCCAGCAGTTACGCGAGCATCTCCGAGCAGTACTTC; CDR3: CASSYASISEQYF
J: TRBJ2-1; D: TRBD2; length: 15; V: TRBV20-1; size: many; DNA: TGCAGTGCTAGAGCACCGCGGGAGGGACGGAATGAGCAGTTCTTC; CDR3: CSARAPREGRNEQFF
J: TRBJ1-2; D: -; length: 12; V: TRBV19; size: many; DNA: TGTGCCAGTAGTATTACAGGCGTTGGCTACACCTTC; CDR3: CASSITGVGYTF
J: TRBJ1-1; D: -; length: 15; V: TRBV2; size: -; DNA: TGTGCCAGCAGCCCGGGGAGGGGCGGGAACACTGAAGCTTTCTTT; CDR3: CASSPGRGGNTEAFF
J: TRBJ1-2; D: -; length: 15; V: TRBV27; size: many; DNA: TGTGCCAGCAGTTTTACAGAGAGCTTTTTCTATGGCTACACCTTC; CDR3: CASSFTESFFYGYTF